These 28 T cell receptor beta chains came from one sample sequenced in a study of blood T cell repertoires in COVID-19. Profiling relied on immunoSEQ multiplex PCR, and the TCRdb table lists in-frame clones only, not all of them. The sample has about 150,000 clones; roughly 83% are singletons. The source material was peripheral blood. These receptors were obtained from a woman aged 55-69 years with acute or convalescent COVID-19.

CDR3: CASSRQERNEKLFF. CDR3 DNA: TGTGCCAGCTCACGACAGGAGAGAAATGAAAAACTGTTTTTT. J is TRBJ1-4 and V is TRBV18, with a tentative D call TRBD1 (6 bases). V was clipped by 4 bases and J by 5 bases, with 11 bases between them. The V gene's germline CDR1 is KGHSH and CDR2 LQKENI. The CDR3 has 14 amino acids.

The sample holds a few counts of this clone. Within the sample, other DNA sequences also encode this same CDR3. The chain is built from TRBV9 and TRBJ1-6; D uncertain. Trimming took 0 bases from V and 4 from J, leaving 5 bases between them. This CDR3 has 14 amino acids. The germline V gene encodes CDR1 SGDLS and CDR2 YYNGEE. This CDR3 reads CASSVGQYNSPLHF. Here the CDR3 DNA reads TGTGCCAGCAGCGTAGGCCAGTATAATTCACCCCTCCACTTT. The variable domain in full, with the rest retrieved from reference TRBV9 and TRBJ1-6, is DSGVTQTPKHLITATGQRVTLRCSPRSGDLSVYWYQQSLDQGLQFLIQYYNGEERAKGNILERFSAQQFPDLHSELNLSSLELGDSALYFCASSVGQYNSPLHFGNGTRLTVT.

The CDR3 sequence: CASSLLGAGTDTQYF. The CDR3 nucleotides read TGTGCCAGCAGCTTATTAGGCGCGGGCACAGATACGCAGTATTTT. This rearrangement joins TRBV7-3 to TRBJ2-3; the D is unclear. The germline V and J ends were trimmed by 2 bases and 1 base, with 10 bases remaining between them. The CDR3 extends over 15 amino acids. CDR1 is SGHTA, CDR2 FQGTGA, per germline.

This clone appeared a few times. The V call is TRBV20-1, the J call TRBJ2-7; 7 nucleotides line up with TRBD2. V lost 3 bases and J lost 2; bases outside the gene matches: 10. This CDR3 has 15 residues. CDR1 is DFQATT, CDR2 SNEGSKA, per germline (reference sequence). The CDR3 region is CSASIWRGTTYEQYV. CDR3 bases: TGCAGTGCTAGTATATGGCGGGGGACTACCTACGAGCAGTACGTC.

This clone was recorded a few times. The gene calls are TRBV4-1 and TRBJ1-2, with unresolved D. CDR1 is MGHRA and CDR2 is YSYEKL in the germline V gene. Trimming cost V 0 bases and J 3 bases, with 11 bases left between them. The CDR3 loop spans 15 amino acids. The CDR3 here is CASSQDRQAYYGYTF. The CDR3 nucleotides read TGCGCCAGCAGCCAAGATCGGCAGGCCTACTATGGCTACACCTTC.

This sequence joins TRBV7-3 and TRBJ1-1, with TRBD1 identical over 7 bases. The germline V gene has CDR1 SGHTA and CDR2 FQGTGA. With V trimmed by 1 base and J by 7 bases, 9 bases remained unmatched. The CDR3 contains 15 residues. The CDR3 is CASSLKGAIGGEAFF. Written as DNA, the CDR3 is TGTGCCAGCAGCTTAAAGGGGGCAATCGGCGGTGAAGCTTTCTTT.

This clone showed up just a few times. The chain combines TRBV28 with TRBJ2-1; TRBD2 matches at 8 bases. The CDR3 consists of 17 residues. The junction had 15 bases not matched to a gene; V was cut back by 3 bases and J by 8 bases. CDR1 is MDHEN, CDR2 SYDVKM, per germline. The CDR3 sequence is CASSFPIVGSGGHEQFF. The CDR3 bases are TGTGCCAGCAGTTTCCCCATTGTGGGGAGCGGGGGACATGAGCAGTTCTTC.

The V gene is TRBV27, the J gene TRBJ1-4; D is perhaps TRBD1 (6 bases). CDR1 is MNHEY and CDR2 is SMNVEV in the germline V gene (reference sequence). The CDR3 runs to 16 residues. Trimming cost V 3 bases and J 3 bases, with 14 bases left between them. CDR3 sequence reads: CASSLSAQGSNEKLFF. Written as DNA, the CDR3 is TGTGCCAGCAGTTTGTCGGCACAGGGATCTAATGAAAAACTGTTTTTT.

Only a few counts were recorded for this clone. This sequence joins TRBV18 and TRBJ1-5, with TRBD1 matching over 9 bases. Germline V CDR1 and CDR2: KGHSH, LQKENI. CDR3 length: 14 amino acids. J gave up 5 bases and V 3 bases, and 2 bases lay outside the gene matches. CDR3 loop: CASSPTGGDQPQHF. The CDR3, as DNA: TGTGCCAGCTCACCGACAGGGGGAGATCAGCCCCAGCATTTT. Together with reference TRBV18 and TRBJ1-5, the CDR3 gives the full variable domain: NAGVMQNPRHLVRRRGQEARLRCSPMKGHSHVYWYRQLPEEGLKFMVYLQKENIIDESGMPKERFSAEFPKEGPSILRIQQVVRGDSAAYFCASSPTGGDQPQHFGDGTRLSIL.

This chain joins TRBV5-4 and TRBJ1-2; D not resolved. V was clipped by 0 bases and J by 7 bases, with 19 bases between them. Germline V gene sequence: CDR1 SGHNT, CDR2 YYREEE (reference sequence). The CDR3 is made up of 16 amino acids. The CDR3, as DNA: TGTGCCAGCAGCTTGGGTGGCTCTCCGGAGATGGTTGGCTACACCTTC. Its translation is CASSLGGSPEMVGYTF.

This chain links TRBV6-2 or TRBV6-3 with TRBJ2-7; perhaps TRBD2 as D (6 bases). Looked up from germline, CDR1 is MNHEY and CDR2 is SVGEGT. Trimming shortened V by 1 base and J by 3 bases, and 7 bases separated the two germline ends. This CDR3 contains 13 residues. CDR3 in DNA: TGTGCCAGCAGTTACTGGCGGGACTACGAGCAGTACTTC. This encodes CASSYWRDYEQYF.

This chain uses TRBV6-5 with TRBJ1-1; the D gene is possibly TRBD1 (6 bases). The V end lost 2 bases, the J end lost 2 bases, and 15 bases lay between the germline ends. In germline, CDR1 is MNHEY, CDR2 SVGAGI. The CDR3 contains 16 residues. CDR3 sequence reads: CASSYLVGGPNTEAFF. The CDR3 nucleotides read TGTGCCAGCAGTTACCTCGTAGGGGGACCCAACACTGAAGCTTTCTTT.

The rearrangement links TRBV18 to TRBJ1-5; 7 nucleotides align to TRBD1. V dropped 5 bases and J dropped 6; count of bases not matched to a gene: 16. The CDR3 sequence is 17 residues long. Per germline, CDR1 KGHSH and CDR2 LQKENI. The CDR3 coding sequence is TGTGCCAGCTCAGCGTACACGACAGGGAAGATGGGTCAGCCCCAGCATTTT. Translation gives CASSAYTTGKMGQPQHF.

This clone has only a few counts. The chain recombines TRBV7-2 with TRBJ1-4, with 7 bases lining up with TRBD1. CDR3 size: 16 residues. CDR1 and CDR2 (germline): SGHTA, FQGNSA. Trimming cost V 5 bases and J 0 bases; bases outside gene matches: 6. For the CDR3, the DNA is TGTGCCAGCAGCCCCGGGACAGCCGCAACTAATGAAAAACTGTTTTTT. Translating it yields CASSPGTAATNEKLFF.

The chain links TRBV7-9 to TRBJ1-4; the D gene is possibly TRBD1 (5 bases). CDR1 and CDR2 from the germline V gene are SEHNR and FQNEAQ (reference sequence). The V gene lost 2 bases and the J gene lost 6 bases, with 13 bases spanning the gap. This CDR3 spans 15 amino acids. The CDR3 here is CASSLTRAGDEKLFF. DNA of the CDR3: TGTGCCAGCAGCTTAACAAGGGCGGGGGATGAAAAACTGTTTTTT.

The chain links TRBV9 to TRBJ1-1; TRBD1 matches 9 bases. V was pared by 0 bases and J by 0 bases, with 9 bases of the junction left unmatched. The CDR3 contains 18 residues. Looked up from germline, CDR1 is SGDLS and CDR2 is YYNGEE. This CDR3 is CASSVGDRAGLMNTEAFF. The DNA for the CDR3 is TGTGCCAGCAGCGTAGGGGACAGGGCGGGTCTCATGAACACTGAAGCTTTCTTT.

The chain is built from TRBV18 and TRBJ1-3; D may be TRBD1 (5 bases). V dropped 6 bases and J dropped 4 bases, with 10 bases sitting between them. Per the germline V gene, CDR1 is KGHSH and CDR2 is LQKENI. The CDR3 runs 13 residues. The chain's CDR3 is CASSRTQGNTIYF. CDR3 nucleotide sequence: TGTGCCAGCTCCCGGACACAGGGAAACACCATATATTTT.

The rearrangement links TRBV9 to TRBJ1-2; no definite D call. The germline V and J ends were trimmed by 0 bases and 6 bases, with 12 bases remaining between them. The CDR3 contains 14 residues. Per the germline V gene, CDR1 is SGDLS and CDR2 is YYNGEE. The CDR3 protein is CASSVGRYGDGYTF. CDR3 nucleotides: TGTGCCAGCAGCGTAGGAAGGTACGGGGATGGCTACACCTTC. Using reference TRBV9 and TRBJ1-2 for the parts outside the CDR3, the full variable domain is DSGVTQTPKHLITATGQRVTLRCSPRSGDLSVYWYQQSLDQGLQFLIQYYNGEERAKGNILERFSAQQFPDLHSELNLSSLELGDSALYFCASSVGRYGDGYTFGSGTRLTVV.

The gene calls are TRBV11-2 and TRBJ1-6; D perhaps matches TRBD1 (6 bases). Trimming cost V 5 bases and J 11 bases, with 13 bases left between them. Germline loops: CDR1 SGHAT, CDR2 FQNNGV. CDR3 size: 13 residues. The CDR3 bases are TGTGCCAGCAGCCTCGGACAGCCTCCACCCCTCCACTTT. Amino acids: CASSLGQPPPLHF.

This sequence joins TRBV10-3 and TRBJ1-3; a possible D gene is TRBD1 (5 bases). This CDR3 has 13 amino acids. The germline V gene has CDR1 ENHRY and CDR2 SYGVKD. The germline V and J ends were trimmed by 6 bases and 6 bases, with 12 bases remaining between them. CDR3 sequence (DNA): TGTGCCATCAGAGACAGTCCGGAAAACACCATATATTTT. Protein sequence: CAIRDSPENTIYF.

The chain has TRBV25-1 and TRBJ1-6; 10 bases line up with TRBD1. Unmatched junction bases numbered 3, after V lost 1 base and J lost 9 bases. The germline V gene encodes CDR1 MGHDK and CDR2 SYGVNS. CDR3 size: 15 residues. CDR3 sequence (DNA): TGTGCCAGCAGTGAATTGGGACAGGGGAGTTCACCCCTCCACTTT. It specifies CASSELGQGSSPLHF.

The chain has TRBV2 and TRBJ1-5, with TRBD1 matching 9 bases. V gave up 5 bases and J gave up 5 bases; unmatched junction bases: 4. Germline V gene data show CDR1 as SNHLY and CDR2 as FYNNEI. This CDR3 spans 14 amino acids. The CDR3 sequence is CASSLQGADQPQHF. CDR3 in DNA: TGTGCCAGCAGTTTACAGGGGGCGGATCAGCCCCAGCATTTT.

The rearrangement links TRBV2 to TRBJ1-6, with TRBD1 identical over 8 bases. The CDR3 runs to 14 residues. Germline loops: CDR1 SNHLY, CDR2 FYNNEI. The V and J ends lost 7 bases and 7 bases, in that order; junction bases with no gene match: 6. The CDR3 nucleotides are TGTGCCAGCACCGAGCAGGGGGCCAATTCACCCCTCCACTTT. Its protein product is CASTEQGANSPLHF.

A remark on this clone: The sample contains more than one DNA sequence encoding this CDR3. The J gene is TRBJ1-4, the V gene TRBV5-1, with TRBD1 matching over 7 bases. There are 14 residues in the CDR3. CDR1 is SGHRS and CDR2 is YFSETQ in the germline V gene. J was trimmed by 3 bases and V by 2 bases; bases with no gene match: 1. The CDR3 region is CASSFQGANEKLFF. The CDR3 bases are TGCGCCAGCAGCTTCCAGGGGGCTAATGAAAAACTGTTTTTT.

The CDR3 DNA follows: TGTGCCAGCAGTTCCCGACAGGGCACGATGAACACTGAAGCTTTCTTT. It encodes CASSSRQGTMNTEAFF. V gene TRBV7-3 combines with J gene TRBJ1-1; 7 bases fit TRBD1. Looked up from germline, CDR1 is SGHTA and CDR2 is FQGTGA. After removal of 6 bases from V and 0 bases from J, the junction contained 10 bases not matched to a gene. The CDR3 consists of 16 residues.

J is TRBJ2-7 and V is TRBV2; 8 bases match TRBD1. Germline-derived CDR1 and CDR2 are SNHLY and FYNNEI. This CDR3 is built from 14 residues. V gave up 5 bases and J gave up 2 bases; unmatched junction bases: 5. The CDR3 DNA follows: TGTGCCAGCAGTCCGGGACAGGTCGCCTACGAGCAGTACTTC. Amino acids: CASSPGQVAYEQYF.

The rearrangement links TRBV9 to TRBJ2-7; tentatively, D is TRBD1 (7 bases). This CDR3 spans 14 amino acids. The ends were cut back, 2 bases at V and 2 bases at J, with 11 bases in the middle. Looked up from germline, CDR1 is SGDLS and CDR2 is YYNGEE. CDR3 sequence reads: CASSVEGAAYEQYF. CDR3 DNA: TGTGCCAGCAGCGTGGAGGGGGCGGCCTACGAGCAGTACTTC.

The rearrangement links TRBV6-1 to TRBJ1-2; D is possibly TRBD1 (6 bases). V lost 0 bases and J lost 6, with 14 bases in between. The CDR3 contains 15 residues. Germline V gives CDR1 MNHNS, CDR2 SASEGT. For the CDR3, the DNA is TGTGCCAGCAGTGAAGCAGGCAGGGGCCTTGATGGCTACACCTTC. This translates into CASSEAGRGLDGYTF.